This T cell receptor beta chain was sequenced during a study of identical twins. As regards this clonotype: Antigen: not known.

V lost 3 bases and J 5 bases, leaving 13 bases between the germline ends. This CDR3 has 15 residues. CDR1 is SNHLY, CDR2 FYNNEI, per germline. Unique molecular identifiers were present on cDNA, and template switching added a universal primer site. TCRdb passed the 5' RACE reads through MiXCR, listing each CDR3 protein once. The data hold hundreds of thousands of distinct CDR3 sequences, with about an eighth observed a single time. Findings and limits, study-wide: For monozygotic twins, models underestimated out-of-frame TCR alpha sharing. There is a chance that invariant MAIT and iNKT cells partially muddied zero-insertion analyses.

The clonotype was recovered from a woman younger than 30 in good health. J is TRBJ2-2 and V is TRBV2; D may be TRBD2 (5 bases). The sample comprised memory (CD45RO+) T cells sorted from blood. The CDR3 DNA follows: TGTGCCAGCAGTGACGAGGGAGTACGAACCGGGGAGCTGTTTTTT. Translated: CASSDEGVRTGELFF.